Reported below is one T cell receptor beta chain. Its specificity is not known. This CDR3 is also generated by other DNA sequences in the sample. The data are from a study of cytomegalovirus exposure and HLA in healthy donors. Study outcomes and limitations: TCR beta V segments were, for the most part, productive about 87% or about 30% of the time in an earlier analysis. A few V segments could not be told apart, such as TRBV6-2 and TRBV6-3, and were left out. TCR beta chain V- and J-gene trimming was linked, in a later analysis, to a missense variant in DCLRE1C.

Amplification used 60 Vbeta primers and 13 Jbeta primers. Authors' data handling: An analysis that came later counted roughly 87 million unique TCR beta chains, around 12 million shared. Sequencing was performed with immunoSEQ multiplex PCR; in TCRdb, only in-frame clones are kept and a portion is missing. V, J and clone size derive from that table, while D and trimming were established from the DNA sequence. This table has a few hundred thousand clones, about three quarters appearing once. The germline V gene has CDR1 SGHTA and CDR2 FQGTGA. Trimming removed 0 bases at V and 4 bases at J, with 4 bases between. CDR3 length: 13 amino acids.

The rearrangement uses TRBV7-3 and TRBJ2-1; no firm D call. The sample was PBMCs. This receptor was identified in a man between 18 and 29 years old in good health and CMV-seronegative. The CDR3: CASSLTGYNEQFF. For the CDR3, the DNA is TGTGCCAGCAGCTTAACCGGGTACAATGAGCAGTTCTTC.